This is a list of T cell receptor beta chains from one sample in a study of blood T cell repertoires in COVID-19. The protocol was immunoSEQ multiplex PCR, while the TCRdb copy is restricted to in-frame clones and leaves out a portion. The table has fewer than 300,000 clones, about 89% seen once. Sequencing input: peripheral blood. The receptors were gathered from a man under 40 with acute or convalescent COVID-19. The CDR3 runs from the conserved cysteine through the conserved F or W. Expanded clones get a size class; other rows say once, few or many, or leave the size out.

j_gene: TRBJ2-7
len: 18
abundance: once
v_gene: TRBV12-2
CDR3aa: CASRLAPRYRDRIHEQYF

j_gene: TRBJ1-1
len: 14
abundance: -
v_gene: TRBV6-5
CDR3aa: CASSQTGRNTEAFF

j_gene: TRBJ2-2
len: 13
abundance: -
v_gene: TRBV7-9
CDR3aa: CASSRGVHGELFF

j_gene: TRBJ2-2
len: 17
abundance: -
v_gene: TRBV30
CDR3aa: CAWTRVSGGFNTGELFF

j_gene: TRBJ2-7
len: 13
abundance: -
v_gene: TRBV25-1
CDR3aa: CASRGSGSYEQYF

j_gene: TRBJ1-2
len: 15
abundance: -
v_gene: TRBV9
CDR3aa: CASSVAAGPNYGYTF

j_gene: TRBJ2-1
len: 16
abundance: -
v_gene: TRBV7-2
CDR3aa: CASSPRVSGSYNEQFF

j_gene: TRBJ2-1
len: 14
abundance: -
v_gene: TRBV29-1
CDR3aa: CSAARDTSYNEQFF

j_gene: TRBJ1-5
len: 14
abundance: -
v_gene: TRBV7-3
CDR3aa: CASSSTGSNQPQHF

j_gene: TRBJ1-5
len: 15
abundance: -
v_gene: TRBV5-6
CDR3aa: CASSLAGWGSLPQHF

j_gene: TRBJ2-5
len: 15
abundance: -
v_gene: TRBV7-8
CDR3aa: CASSLDGLAEETQYF

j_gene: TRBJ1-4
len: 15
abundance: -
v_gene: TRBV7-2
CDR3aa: CASSPQTLRNEKLFF

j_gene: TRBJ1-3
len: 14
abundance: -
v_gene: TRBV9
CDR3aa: CASSALGDRNTIYF

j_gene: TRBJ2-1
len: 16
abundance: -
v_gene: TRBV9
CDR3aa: CASSAQISGRLNEQFF

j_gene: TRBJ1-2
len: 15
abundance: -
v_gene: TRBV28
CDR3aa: CASSPQGDPWTGYTF

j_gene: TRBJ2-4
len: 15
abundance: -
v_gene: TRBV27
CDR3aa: CASSFLGTAENIQYF

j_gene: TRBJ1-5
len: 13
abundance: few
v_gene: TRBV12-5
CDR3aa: CASGLDSNQPQHF

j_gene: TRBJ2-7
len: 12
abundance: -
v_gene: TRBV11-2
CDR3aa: CASSFMLYEQYF

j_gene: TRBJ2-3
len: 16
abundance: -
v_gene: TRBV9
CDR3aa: CASSVAGQPSTDTQYF

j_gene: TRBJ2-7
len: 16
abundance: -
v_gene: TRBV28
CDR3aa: CASSKLTGAYGYEQYF

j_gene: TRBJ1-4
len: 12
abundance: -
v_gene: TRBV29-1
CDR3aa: CSVVGFKEKLFF

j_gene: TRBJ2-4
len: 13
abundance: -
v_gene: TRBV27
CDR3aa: CASSLRGPSIQYF

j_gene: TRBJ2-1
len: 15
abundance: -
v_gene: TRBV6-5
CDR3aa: CASSYSSGRANEQFF

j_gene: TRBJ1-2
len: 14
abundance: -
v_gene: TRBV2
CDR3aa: CASSAQGANYGYTF

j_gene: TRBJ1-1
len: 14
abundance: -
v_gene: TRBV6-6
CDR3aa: CASSNRGLNTEAFF

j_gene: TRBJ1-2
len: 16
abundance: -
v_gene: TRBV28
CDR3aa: CASSFLGTESNYGYTF